Listed here are 9 T cell receptor beta chains from one sample, sequenced in a study of shared clonotypes between healthy human individuals. Libraries were prepared by immunoSEQ multiplex PCR; TCRdb keeps only in-frame clonotypes and omits some of them. The sample shows 2,100,000 or so clones, roughly 95% of them seen only once. Source material: naive CD4+ T cells sorted from blood. Subset here: CD45RA+ positively selected. The source is a young man in good health.

The chain joins TRBV5-4 to TRBJ1-2; TRBD1 agrees at 7 bases. The V segment lost 2 bases and the J segment 4 bases; nucleotides outside the gene matches: 8. The CDR3 has 15 amino acids. Germline V lookup: CDR1 SGHNT, CDR2 YYREEE (reference sequence). This CDR3 reads CASSFRQGLGYGYTF. The DNA of the CDR3 is TGTGCCAGCAGCTTCCGACAGGGCCTCGGCTATGGCTACACCTTC.

In the case of this clone: This sample includes further DNA sequences coding for the same CDR3. The chain links TRBV7-2 to TRBJ1-1; tentative D call: TRBD1 (6 bases). V was pared by 1 base and J by 1 base, with 7 bases between. The germline V gene has CDR1 SGHTA and CDR2 FQGNSA. This CDR3 is built from 14 residues. The CDR3 loop reads CASSLGGANTEAFF. CDR3 in DNA: TGTGCCAGCAGCTTAGGGGGGGCGAACACTGAAGCTTTCTTT.

V usage is TRBV10-3 and J usage is TRBJ2-7; tentative D call: TRBD1 (6 bases). This CDR3 region has 14 residues. V shed 2 bases and J shed 3 bases, with 11 bases lying between them. Per germline, CDR1 ENHRY and CDR2 SYGVKD. The CDR3 bases are TGTGCCATCAGTGAGAGGCTACAGGGCTACGAGCAGTACTTC. Its protein is CAISERLQGYEQYF.

This chain joins TRBV2 and TRBJ2-5; D gene uncertain. Germline V gene data show CDR1 as SNHLY and CDR2 as FYNNEI. The V end lost 2 bases, the J end lost 7 bases, and 17 bases lay between the germline ends. The CDR3 contains 15 residues. Here the CDR3 reads CASSELRPDFGTQYF. In nucleotides, the CDR3 is TGTGCCAGCAGTGAATTACGGCCCGACTTTGGGACCCAGTACTTC.

The V gene is TRBV5-1, the J gene TRBJ2-7; D is unclear. The V end lost 0 bases, the J end lost 2 bases, and 12 bases lay between the germline ends. Germline assignment: CDR1 SGHRS and CDR2 YFSETQ. The CDR3 totals 15 residues. CDR3 coding DNA: TGCGCCAGCAGCTTGGACCCGGGTAAGGCCTACGAGCAGTACTTC. It encodes CASSLDPGKAYEQYF.

The table lists this clone with a count of one. The V gene is TRBV7-2, the J gene TRBJ2-7; 8 nucleotides match TRBD1. J was trimmed by 6 bases and V by 3 bases; bases with no gene match: 7. The CDR3 length is 14 residues. Germline loops: CDR1 SGHTA, CDR2 FQGNSA. The CDR3 region is CASSFWTGMGEQYF. Here the CDR3 DNA reads TGTGCCAGCAGCTTTTGGACAGGGATGGGCGAGCAGTACTTC.

This chain uses TRBV25-1 with TRBJ2-2; 7 positions agree with TRBD2. V dropped 2 bases and J dropped 4; count of bases not matched to a gene: 4. CDR1 MGHDK and CDR2 SYGVNS come from the germline V gene. This CDR3 comprises 15 residues. The DNA of the CDR3 is TGTGCCAGCAGTGAAGAGCGGGGAAGCACCGGGGAGCTGTTTTTT. Translating it yields CASSEERGSTGELFF.

This chain joins TRBV6-6 and TRBJ2-7; D unresolved. The V end was cut by 0 bases, the J end by 8 bases, with 11 bases between. Per germline, CDR1 MNHNY and CDR2 SVGAGI (reference sequence). CDR3 length: 13 amino acids. CDR3 DNA sequence: TGTGCCAGCAGTTACTCGGGCAGCTATAAGCAGTACTTC. This translates into CASSYSGSYKQYF.

The chain recombines TRBV5-8 with TRBJ1-2; no clear D gene. Germline-derived CDR1 and CDR2 are SGHTS and YDEGEE. The CDR3 is 12 residues long. Trimming stripped 4 bases from V and 5 bases from J, with 9 bases between. Here the CDR3 DNA reads TGTGCCAGCAGCGCGGCACAATATGGCTACACCTTC. As protein: CASSAAQYGYTF.